Listed here is a single T cell receptor beta chain. The conserved phenylalanine or tryptophan normally closing the CDR3 is absent here, so this likely arose from a read error. The sample originates from a study of tumor-infiltrating lymphocytes in primary liver carcinoma. TCR beta cDNA came from about 0.45 ug total RNA, primed with a constant-region primer. Three nested multiplex PCR rounds, a slightly modified ARM-PCR, produced the libraries for TCR beta. MiXCR, applied by TCRdb to the multiplex PCR reads, yields one record per CDR3 protein. The table shows more than 75,000 distinct CDR3 sequences, with approximately 70% occurring only once. Co-extraction of both nucleic acids (RNA and DNA) used about 17-31 mg of unsorted bulk tissue. The TCR originated in a middle-aged man with primary liver carcinoma and hepatitis B virus infection. The sequenced material came from liver tumor tissue from sampling region 1. Subset of the sample: tumor region T1, superior pole.

The CDR3 bases are TGCAGCGTTGAGGGACCTAACAAGGAGACCCAGTACTTA. This sequence encodes CSVEGPNKETQYL. The V and J genes are TRBV29-1 and TRBJ2-5; D might be TRBD1 or TRBD2, each matching 5 bases. Trimming removed 3 bases at V and 5 bases at J, with 13 bases between. This CDR3 is 13 amino acids long. The germline CDR1 and CDR2 sequences are SQVTM and ANQGSEA.